The clone carrying this T cell receptor beta chain has just a few counts. Its antigen remains unidentified. The data are from a study of regulatory T cells in long-lasting Graves disease. The TCR beta library used iRepertoire HTBI primers with Arm-PCR amplification of CDR3. TCRdb redid the calling of the multiplex PCR reads with MiXCR, one entry per CDR3 protein. Of some 600,000 distinct CDR3 sequences in the sample, roughly 16% are singletons; the top ten hold about 12%. Study-level points and caveats: Preferential use of TRBV28, TRBJ1-2 and TRBJ2-5 was seen in persistent disease.

This CDR3 has 13 amino acids. V lost 4 bases to trimming and J lost 5 bases, with 10 bases between them. Looked up from germline, CDR1 is SGHKS and CDR2 is YYEKEE (reference sequence). Time point reported: newly diagnosed GD, antithyroid drugs for less than 3 months. The TCR library was made from RNA that had been extracted from PBMCs in TRIzol. These sequences were also reported in another study, on T cells in Graves' hyperthyroidism and ophthalmopathy. As that study records: Exclusion of patients followed from uncontrolled infection, other autoimmune disease, pregnancy or lactation. During a first-round RT-PCR of the TCR CDR3, the HTBI primer set was used. Ophthalmopathy was distinguished from stable hyperthyroidism by 13 V-J signatures.

The receptor was isolated from a young man with Graves disease. The specimen comprised peripheral blood mononuclear cells (PBMCs), sampled at new diagnosis, from a patient treated with antithyroid drugs. V gene TRBV5-5 combines with J gene TRBJ1-5; D is uncertain. The CDR3 sequence: CASSPEPYQPQHF. The CDR3 nucleotides read TGTGCCAGCAGCCCGGAACCATATCAGCCCCAGCATTTT.